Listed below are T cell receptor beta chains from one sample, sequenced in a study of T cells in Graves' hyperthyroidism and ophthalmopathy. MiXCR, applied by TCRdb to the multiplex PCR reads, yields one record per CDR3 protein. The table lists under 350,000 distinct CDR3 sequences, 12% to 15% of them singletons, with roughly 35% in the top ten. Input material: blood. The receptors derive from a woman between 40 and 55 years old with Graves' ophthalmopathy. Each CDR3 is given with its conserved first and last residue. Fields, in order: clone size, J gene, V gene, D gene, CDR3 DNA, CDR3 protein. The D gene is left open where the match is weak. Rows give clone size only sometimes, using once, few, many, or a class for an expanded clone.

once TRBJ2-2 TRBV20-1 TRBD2 TGCAGTGCTAGCCGCGGACTAGCGGGTATCGCCGGGGAGCTGTTTTTT CSASRGLAGIAGELFF
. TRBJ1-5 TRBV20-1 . TGCAGTGCTAGAGATCGAACCGGCACACCCAGCAATCAGCCCCAGCATTTT CSARDRTGTPSNQPQHF
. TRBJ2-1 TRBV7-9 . TGTGCCAGCACCAAAGGGGGTAGCGTAGCGTATGAGCAGTTCTTC CASTKGGSVAYEQFF
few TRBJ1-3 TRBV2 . TGTGCCAGCAGTGAGGTGCAAGGGACGACTGGAAACACCATATATTTT CASSEVQGTTGNTIYF
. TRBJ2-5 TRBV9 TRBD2 TGTGCCAGCAGCGTATTTAGCGGGGGATTACAAGAGACCCAGTACTTC CASSVFSGGLQETQYF
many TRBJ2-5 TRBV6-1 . TGTGCCAGCGGTCCGAGGGAGACCCAGTACTTC CASGPRETQYF
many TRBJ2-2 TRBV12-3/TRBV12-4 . TGTGCCAGCCGACCAGGGGCGAACACCGGGGAGCTGTTTTTT CASRPGANTGELFF
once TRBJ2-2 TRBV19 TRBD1 TGTGCCAGCTCCGGACAGGGGTATAACACCGGGGAGCTGTTTTTT CASSGQGYNTGELFF
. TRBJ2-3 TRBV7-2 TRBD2 TGTGCCGGCAGCTTGACTAGCGGGAGATCAGATACGCAGTATTTT CAGSLTSGRSDTQYF
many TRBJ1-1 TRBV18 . TGTGCCAGCTCACCTGAGCGGGAGGCTTTCTTT CASSPEREAFF
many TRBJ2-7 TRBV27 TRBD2 TGTGCCAGCAGTCGAGCGGGAGGGCCTCGATACGAGCAGTACTTC CASSRAGGPRYEQYF
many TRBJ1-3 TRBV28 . TGTGCCAGCGCTGGTGGGGGGCTTGGAAACACCATATATTTT CASAGGGLGNTIYF
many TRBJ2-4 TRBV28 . TGTGCCAGCAGTCCTCCCCGGGGTGCCACCAACATTCAGTACTTC CASSPPRGATNIQYF
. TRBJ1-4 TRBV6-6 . TGTGCCAGCAGTACTCGAAGTGCTTGGGCAGGTGAAAAACTGTTTTTT CASSTRSAWAGEKLFF
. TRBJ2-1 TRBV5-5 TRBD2 TGTGCCAGCACCCTACCTAGCGGGGGGGCGGATGAGCAGTTCTTC CASTLPSGGADEQFF
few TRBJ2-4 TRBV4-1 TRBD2 TGCGCCAGCAGCCAAGATCCCCCGGACGTAGCGGGGACCAAAAACATTCAGTACTTC CASSQDPPDVAGTKNIQYF
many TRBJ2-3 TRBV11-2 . TGTGCCAGCAGCTTAGGTACAGGAACCACAGATACGCAGTATTTT CASSLGTGTTDTQYF
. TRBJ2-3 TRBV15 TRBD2 TGTGCCACCAGCAGGGGAGGGCTAGATACGCAGTATTTT CATSRGGLDTQYF
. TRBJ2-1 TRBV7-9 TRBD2 TGTGCCAGCAGCTTATTACTAGCGGGGCCGGGGCAACGGGGGGAGCAGTTCTTC CASSLLLAGPGQRGEQFF
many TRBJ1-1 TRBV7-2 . TGTGCCAGCAGCACTGGGGGACCTGAAGCTTTCTTT CASSTGGPEAFF